The sequence of this T cell receptor (beta chain) was determined in a study of vaccination effects on CD4 cells after COVID-19. Worth noting for this clone: Its antigen is as yet unknown.

Libraries were prepared by immunoSEQ multiplex PCR; TCRdb keeps only in-frame clonotypes and omits some of them. There are tens of thousands of clones in the sample; roughly 76% occur only once, and 2.4% lies in the top ten. Study-wide points: By a late point after vaccination, infection- and vaccine-induced clones had shrunk markedly through clonal contraction. The authors studied few convalescent patients and collected no early post-infection timepoints.

Antigen-specific CD4+ T cells expanded by the ViraFEST assay with viral peptide pools were then sequenced. CD4+ T cell isolation took place after about 11 days of culture. Each vaccine recipient was nucleocapsid antibody negative and had no prior SARS-CoV-2 infection. CDR3 size: 13 residues. V lost 2 bases and J 9 bases, leaving 8 bases between the germline ends. Germline lookup yields CDR1 ENHRY and CDR2 SYGVKD. The chain uses TRBV10-3 and TRBJ1-6; D remains unclear. The sequence was obtained from a human donor who received a COVID-19 vaccine. The sequenced sample was CD4+ T cells from PBMCs cultured with HCoV-229E spike peptides, obtained before COVID-19 vaccination. In DNA, the CDR3 is TGTGCCATCAGTGAGCGGGATCCTTCACCCCTCCACTTT. This gives the protein CAISERDPSPLHF.